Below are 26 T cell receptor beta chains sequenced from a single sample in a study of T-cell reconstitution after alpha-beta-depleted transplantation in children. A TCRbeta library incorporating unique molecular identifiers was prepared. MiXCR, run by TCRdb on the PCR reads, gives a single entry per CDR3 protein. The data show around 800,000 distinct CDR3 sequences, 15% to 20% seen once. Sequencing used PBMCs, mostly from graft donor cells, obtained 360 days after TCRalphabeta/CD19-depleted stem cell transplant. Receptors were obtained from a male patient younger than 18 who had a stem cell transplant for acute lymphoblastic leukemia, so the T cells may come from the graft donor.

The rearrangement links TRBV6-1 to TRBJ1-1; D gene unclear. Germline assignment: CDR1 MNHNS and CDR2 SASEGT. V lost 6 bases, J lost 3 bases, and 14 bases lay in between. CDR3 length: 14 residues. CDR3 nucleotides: TGTGCCAGCAGGACCCAGAGAGTAGACACTGAAGCTTTCTTT. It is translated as CASRTQRVDTEAFF.

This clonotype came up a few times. Here the CDR3 DNA reads TGCGCCAGCAGCCAAGAACCTCGGGACAGCTCCTATAATTCACCCCTCCACTTT. As protein: CASSQEPRDSSYNSPLHF. This sequence joins TRBV4-1 and TRBJ1-6; TRBD1 matches 7 bases. There are 18 residues in the CDR3. Germline assignment: CDR1 MGHRA and CDR2 YSYEKL. J lost 0 bases, V lost 0 bases, and 5 bases had no gene match.

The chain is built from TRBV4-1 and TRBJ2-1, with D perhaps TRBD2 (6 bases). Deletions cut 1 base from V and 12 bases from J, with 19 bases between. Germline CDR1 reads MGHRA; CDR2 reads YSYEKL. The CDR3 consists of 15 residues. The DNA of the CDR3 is TGCGCCAGCAGCCAAGGGGGCATCCCGGAGGGCCTGCAGTTCTTC. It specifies CASSQGGIPEGLQFF.

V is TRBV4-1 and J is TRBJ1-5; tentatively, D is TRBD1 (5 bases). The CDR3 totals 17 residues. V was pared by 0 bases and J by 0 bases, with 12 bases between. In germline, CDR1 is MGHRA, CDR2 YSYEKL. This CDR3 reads CASSQEWGLNSNQPQHF. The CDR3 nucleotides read TGCGCCAGCAGCCAAGAATGGGGCCTTAATAGCAATCAGCCCCAGCATTTT.

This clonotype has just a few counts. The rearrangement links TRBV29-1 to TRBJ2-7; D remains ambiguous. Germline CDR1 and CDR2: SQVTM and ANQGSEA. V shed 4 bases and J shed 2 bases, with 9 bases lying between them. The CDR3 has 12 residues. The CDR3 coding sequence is TGCAGCGTTGTAGCCCAGGCCTACGAGCAGTACTTC. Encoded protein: CSVVAQAYEQYF.

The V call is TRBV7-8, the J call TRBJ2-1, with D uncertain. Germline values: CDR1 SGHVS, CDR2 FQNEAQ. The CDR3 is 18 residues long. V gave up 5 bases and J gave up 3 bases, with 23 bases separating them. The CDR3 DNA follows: TGTGCCAGCAGCCCCCGTGCTTGGCGAATCGAGTACTACAATGAGCAGTTCTTC. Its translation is CASSPRAWRIEYYNEQFF.

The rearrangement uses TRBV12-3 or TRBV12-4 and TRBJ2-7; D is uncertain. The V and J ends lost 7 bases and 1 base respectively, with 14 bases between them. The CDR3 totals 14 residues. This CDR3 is CASTENRLSYEQYF. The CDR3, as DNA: TGTGCCAGCACCGAGAACAGATTATCCTACGAGCAGTACTTC.

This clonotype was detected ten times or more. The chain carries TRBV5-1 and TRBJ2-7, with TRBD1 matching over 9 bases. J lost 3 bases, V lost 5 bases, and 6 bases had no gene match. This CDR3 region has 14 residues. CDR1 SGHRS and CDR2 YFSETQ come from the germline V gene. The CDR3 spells CASSHRGQSYEQYF. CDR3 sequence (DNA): TGCGCCAGCAGTCACAGGGGGCAAAGCTACGAGCAGTACTTC.

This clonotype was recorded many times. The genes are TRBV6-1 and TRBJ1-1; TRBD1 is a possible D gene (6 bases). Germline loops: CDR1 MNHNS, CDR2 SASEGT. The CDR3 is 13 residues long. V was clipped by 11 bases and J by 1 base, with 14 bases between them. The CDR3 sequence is CAASGGANTEAFF. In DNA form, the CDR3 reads TGTGCCGCCTCGGGGGGCGCGAACACTGAAGCTTTCTTT.

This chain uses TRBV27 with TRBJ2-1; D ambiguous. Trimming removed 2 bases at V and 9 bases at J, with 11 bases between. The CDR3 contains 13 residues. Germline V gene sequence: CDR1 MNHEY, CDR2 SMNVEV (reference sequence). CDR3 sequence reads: CASSLRSWGEQFF. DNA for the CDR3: TGTGCCAGCAGTTTACGGTCCTGGGGTGAGCAGTTCTTC.

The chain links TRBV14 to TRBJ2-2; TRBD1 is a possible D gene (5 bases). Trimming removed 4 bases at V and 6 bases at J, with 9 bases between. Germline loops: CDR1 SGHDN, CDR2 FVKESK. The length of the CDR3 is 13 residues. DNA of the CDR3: TGTGCCAGCAGCCTACAGGTTTCCGGGGAGCTGTTTTTT. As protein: CASSLQVSGELFF.

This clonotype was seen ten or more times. The DNA of the CDR3 is TGCAGCGTTGGTGAGGGGGCCTACAATGAGCAGTTCTTC. Translation: CSVGEGAYNEQFF. The chain couples TRBV29-1 to TRBJ2-1; weak D call: TRBD1 (6 bases). Trimming removed 4 bases from V and 2 bases from J, with 9 bases in between. Germline CDR1 SQVTM, CDR2 ANQGSEA. The CDR3 has 13 residues.

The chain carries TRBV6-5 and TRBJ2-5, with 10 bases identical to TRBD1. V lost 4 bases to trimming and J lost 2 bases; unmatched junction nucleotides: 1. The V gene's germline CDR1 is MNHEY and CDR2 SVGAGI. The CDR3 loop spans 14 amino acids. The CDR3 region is CASSWTGGQETQYF. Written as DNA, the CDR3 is TGTGCCAGCAGTTGGACAGGGGGACAAGAGACCCAGTACTTC.

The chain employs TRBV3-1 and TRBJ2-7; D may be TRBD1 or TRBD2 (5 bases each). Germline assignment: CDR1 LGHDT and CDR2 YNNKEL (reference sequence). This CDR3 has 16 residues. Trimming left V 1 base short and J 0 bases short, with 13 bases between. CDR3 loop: CASSQGRWGSSYEQYF. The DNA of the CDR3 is TGTGCCAGCAGCCAAGGTCGGTGGGGGAGCTCCTACGAGCAGTACTTC.

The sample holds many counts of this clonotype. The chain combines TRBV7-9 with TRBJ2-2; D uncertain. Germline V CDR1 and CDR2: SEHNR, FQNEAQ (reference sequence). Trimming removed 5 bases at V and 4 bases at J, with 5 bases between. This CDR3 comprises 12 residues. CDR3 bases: TGTGCCAGCAGCCCTATCACCGGGGAGCTGTTTTTT. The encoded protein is CASSPITGELFF. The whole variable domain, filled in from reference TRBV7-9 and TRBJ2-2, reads DTGVSQNPRHKITKRGQNVTFRCDPISEHNRLYWYRQTLGQGPEFLTYFQNEAQLEKSRLLSDRFSAERPKGSFSTLEIQRTEQGDSAMYLCASSPITGELFFGEGSRLTVL.

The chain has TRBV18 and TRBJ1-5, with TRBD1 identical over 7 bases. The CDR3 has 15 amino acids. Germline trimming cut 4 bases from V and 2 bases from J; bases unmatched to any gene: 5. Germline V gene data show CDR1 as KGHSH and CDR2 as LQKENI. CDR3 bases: TGTGCCAGCTCACACGACAGGGCTCGCAATCAGCCCCAGCATTTT. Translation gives CASSHDRARNQPQHF.

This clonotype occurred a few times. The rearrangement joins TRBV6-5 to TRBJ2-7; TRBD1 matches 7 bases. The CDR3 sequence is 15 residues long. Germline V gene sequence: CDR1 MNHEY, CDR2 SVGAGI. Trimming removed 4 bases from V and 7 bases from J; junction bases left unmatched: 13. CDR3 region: CASSFLTGSLGEQYF. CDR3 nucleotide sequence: TGTGCCAGCAGTTTCCTGACAGGGTCCCTGGGGGAGCAGTACTTC.

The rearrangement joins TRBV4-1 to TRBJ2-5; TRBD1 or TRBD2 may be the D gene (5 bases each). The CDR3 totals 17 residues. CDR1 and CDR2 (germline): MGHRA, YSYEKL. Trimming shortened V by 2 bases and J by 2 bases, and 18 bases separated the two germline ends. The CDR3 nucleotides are TGCGCCAGCAGCCAAATTGGGAGACAGAGGACTCAAGAGACCCAGTACTTC. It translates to CASSQIGRQRTQETQYF.

CDR3 loop: CASTGQGVETQYF. CDR3 DNA sequence: TGTGCCAGCACCGGACAGGGGGTAGAGACCCAGTACTTC. The chain couples TRBV12-3 or TRBV12-4 to TRBJ2-5; TRBD1 aligns across 10 bases. The CDR3 is made up of 13 amino acids. With 7 bases clipped from V and 4 bases from J, the junction kept 3 bases outside the gene matches.

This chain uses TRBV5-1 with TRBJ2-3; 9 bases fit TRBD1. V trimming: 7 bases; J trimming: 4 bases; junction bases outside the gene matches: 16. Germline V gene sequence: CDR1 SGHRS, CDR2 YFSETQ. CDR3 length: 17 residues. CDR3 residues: CASGPKDRGIDADTQYF. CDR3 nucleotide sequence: TGCGCCAGCGGGCCCAAAGACAGGGGGATAGATGCAGATACGCAGTATTTT.

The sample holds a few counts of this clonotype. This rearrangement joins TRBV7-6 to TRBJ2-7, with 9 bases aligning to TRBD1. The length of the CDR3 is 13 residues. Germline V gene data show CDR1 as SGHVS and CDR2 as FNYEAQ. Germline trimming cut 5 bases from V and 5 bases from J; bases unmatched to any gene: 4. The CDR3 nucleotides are TGTGCCAGCAGCCCGGACAGGGGCCACGAGCAGTACTTC. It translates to CASSPDRGHEQYF.

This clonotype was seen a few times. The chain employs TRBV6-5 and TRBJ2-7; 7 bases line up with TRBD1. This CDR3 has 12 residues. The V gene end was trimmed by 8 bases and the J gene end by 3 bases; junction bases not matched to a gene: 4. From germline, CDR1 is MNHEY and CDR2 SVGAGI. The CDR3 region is CASRDSFYEQYF. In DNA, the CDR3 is TGTGCCAGCCGGGACAGTTTCTACGAGCAGTACTTC.

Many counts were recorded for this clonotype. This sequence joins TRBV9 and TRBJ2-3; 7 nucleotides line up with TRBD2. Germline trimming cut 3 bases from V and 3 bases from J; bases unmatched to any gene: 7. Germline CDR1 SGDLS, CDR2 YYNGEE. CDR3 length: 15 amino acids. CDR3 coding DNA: TGTGCCAGCAGCGATGTGGGGGAGGGTACAGATACGCAGTATTTT. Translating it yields CASSDVGEGTDTQYF.

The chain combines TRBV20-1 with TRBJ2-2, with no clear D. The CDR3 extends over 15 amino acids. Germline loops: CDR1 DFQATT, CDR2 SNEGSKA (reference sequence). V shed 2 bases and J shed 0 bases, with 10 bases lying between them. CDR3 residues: CSARPVPTNTGELFF. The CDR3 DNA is TGCAGTGCTAGACCCGTCCCAACGAACACCGGGGAGCTGTTTTTT.

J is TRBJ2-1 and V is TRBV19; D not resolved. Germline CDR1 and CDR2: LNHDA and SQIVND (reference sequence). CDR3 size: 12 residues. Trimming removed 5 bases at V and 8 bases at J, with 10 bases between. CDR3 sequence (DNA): TGTGCCAGTAGTGCCGTAGGTTATGAGCAGTTCTTC. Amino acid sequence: CASSAVGYEQFF.

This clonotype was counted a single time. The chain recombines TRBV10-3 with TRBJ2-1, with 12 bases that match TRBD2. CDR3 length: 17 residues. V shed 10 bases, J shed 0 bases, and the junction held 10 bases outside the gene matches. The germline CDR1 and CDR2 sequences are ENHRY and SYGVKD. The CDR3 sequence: CATEQLAGGSSYNEQFF. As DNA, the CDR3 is TGTGCCACCGAACAACTAGCGGGAGGTAGCTCCTACAATGAGCAGTTCTTC.